This T cell receptor beta chain is drawn from a study of CXCR3-negative and CXCR3-positive naive CD8 T cells. The study's findings and limits: More hydrophobic TRB CDR3s occurred in CXCR3-positive than in CXCR3-negative naive cells.

Comment on this clonotype: What it binds is unknown.

It was by 5' RACE with UMI labels that the TRB cDNA libraries were prepared. After re-calling the 5' RACE reads, TCRdb lists one entry per CDR3 protein, DNA absent. This sample's table reports roughly 100,000 distinct CDR3 sequences. The clonotype originates from a human donor in good health. Some clones in this sample may be carry-over from other donors' samples. The sample was naive CXCR3+ CD8+ T cells from blood. Subset denoted: CD45RO-CCR7+CD27+CD95- naive CD8+ T cells expressing CXCR3 (TNR3+).

CDR3 amino acids: CASSNRQGSSYEQYF. The gene calls are TRBV7-6 and TRBJ2-7; lacking DNA, the TRBD1 call made by TCRdb goes unchecked. Germline lookup yields CDR1 SGHVS and CDR2 FNYEAQ. The CDR3 is 15 amino acids.